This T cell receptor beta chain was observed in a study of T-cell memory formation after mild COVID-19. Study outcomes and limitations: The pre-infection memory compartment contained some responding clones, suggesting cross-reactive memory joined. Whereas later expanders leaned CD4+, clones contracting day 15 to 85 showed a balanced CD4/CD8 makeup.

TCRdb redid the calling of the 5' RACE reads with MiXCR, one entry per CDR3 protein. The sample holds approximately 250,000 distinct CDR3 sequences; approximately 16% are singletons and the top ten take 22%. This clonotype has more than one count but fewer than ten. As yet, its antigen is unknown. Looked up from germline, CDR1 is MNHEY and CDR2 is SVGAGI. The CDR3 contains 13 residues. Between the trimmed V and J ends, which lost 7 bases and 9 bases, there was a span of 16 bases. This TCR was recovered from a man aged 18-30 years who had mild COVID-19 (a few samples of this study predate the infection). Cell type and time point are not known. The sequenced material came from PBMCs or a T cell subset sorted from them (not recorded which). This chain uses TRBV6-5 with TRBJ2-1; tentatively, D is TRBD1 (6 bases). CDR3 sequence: CASTQGSFGEQFF. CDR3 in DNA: TGTGCCAGCACCCAGGGGTCGTTCGGTGAGCAGTTCTTC.